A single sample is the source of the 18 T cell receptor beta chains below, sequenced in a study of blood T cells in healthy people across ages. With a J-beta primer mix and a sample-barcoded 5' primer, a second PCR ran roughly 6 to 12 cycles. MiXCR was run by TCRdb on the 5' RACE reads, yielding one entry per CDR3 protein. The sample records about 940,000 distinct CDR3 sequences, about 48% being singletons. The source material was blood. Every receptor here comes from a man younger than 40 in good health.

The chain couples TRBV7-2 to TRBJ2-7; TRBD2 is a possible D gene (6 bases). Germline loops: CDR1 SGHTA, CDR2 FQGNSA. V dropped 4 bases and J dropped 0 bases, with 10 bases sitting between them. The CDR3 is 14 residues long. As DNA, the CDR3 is TGTGCCAGCAGCTGGGACTGGAGCTCCTACGAGCAGTACTTC. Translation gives CASSWDWSSYEQYF.

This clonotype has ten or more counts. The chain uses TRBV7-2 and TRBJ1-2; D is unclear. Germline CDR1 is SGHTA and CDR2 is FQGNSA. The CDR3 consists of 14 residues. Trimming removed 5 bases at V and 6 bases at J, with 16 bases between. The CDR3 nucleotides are TGTGCCAGCAGCAAGGCCACTAATTCGGATGGCTACACCTTC. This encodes CASSKATNSDGYTF.

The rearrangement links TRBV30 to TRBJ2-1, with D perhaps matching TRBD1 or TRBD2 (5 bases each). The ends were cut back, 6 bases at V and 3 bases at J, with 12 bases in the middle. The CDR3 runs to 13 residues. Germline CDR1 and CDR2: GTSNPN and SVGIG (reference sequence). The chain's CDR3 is CACDGDRYNEQFF. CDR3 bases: TGTGCCTGCGATGGGGACCGCTACAATGAGCAGTTCTTC.

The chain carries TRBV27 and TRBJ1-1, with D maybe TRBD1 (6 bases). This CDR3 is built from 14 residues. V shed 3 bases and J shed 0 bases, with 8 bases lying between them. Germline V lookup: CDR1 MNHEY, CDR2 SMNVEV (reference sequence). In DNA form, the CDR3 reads TGTGCCAGCAGTTTCGCAGGGGTGAACACTGAAGCTTTCTTT. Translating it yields CASSFAGVNTEAFF.

The CDR3 reads CASSLRALGQSEAFF. The CDR3 DNA sequence: TGTGCCAGCAGTTTGAGGGCCCTGGGACAGAGTGAAGCTTTCTTT. The chain is built from TRBV7-2 and TRBJ1-1, with 7 positions matching TRBD1. Losses at the gene ends were 6 bases for V and 7 bases for J; bases not matched to a gene: 14. The CDR3 consists of 15 residues. Germline CDR1 reads SGHTA; CDR2 reads FQGNSA.

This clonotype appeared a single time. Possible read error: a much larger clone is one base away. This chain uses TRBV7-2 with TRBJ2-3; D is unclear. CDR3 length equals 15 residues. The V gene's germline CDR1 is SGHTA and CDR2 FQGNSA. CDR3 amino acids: CDSSQRLLFGDTQYF. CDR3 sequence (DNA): TGTGACAGCAGTCAAAGGCTACTATTTGGAGATACGCAGTATTTT.

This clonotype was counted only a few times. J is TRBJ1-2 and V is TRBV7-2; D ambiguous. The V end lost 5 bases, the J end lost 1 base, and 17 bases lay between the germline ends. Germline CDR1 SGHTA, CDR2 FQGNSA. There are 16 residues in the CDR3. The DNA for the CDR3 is TGTGCCAGCAGCGATACGTCGCGAACTAATAACTATGGCTACACCTTC. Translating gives CASSDTSRTNNYGYTF.

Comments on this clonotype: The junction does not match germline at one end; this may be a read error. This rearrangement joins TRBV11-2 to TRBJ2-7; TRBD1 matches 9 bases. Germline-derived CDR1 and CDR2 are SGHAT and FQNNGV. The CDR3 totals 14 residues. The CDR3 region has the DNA TGTGTCAGCAGCGCCAGGACAGGGGTCTCCGAGCAGTACTTC. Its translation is CVSSARTGVSEQYF.

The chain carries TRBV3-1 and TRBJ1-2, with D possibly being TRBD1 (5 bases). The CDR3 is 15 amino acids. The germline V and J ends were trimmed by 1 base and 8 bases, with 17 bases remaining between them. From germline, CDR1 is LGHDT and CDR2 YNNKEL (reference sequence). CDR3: CASSQAGGLVLGYTF. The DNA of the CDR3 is TGTGCCAGCAGCCAAGCTGGGGGTCTCGTGTTGGGCTACACCTTC.

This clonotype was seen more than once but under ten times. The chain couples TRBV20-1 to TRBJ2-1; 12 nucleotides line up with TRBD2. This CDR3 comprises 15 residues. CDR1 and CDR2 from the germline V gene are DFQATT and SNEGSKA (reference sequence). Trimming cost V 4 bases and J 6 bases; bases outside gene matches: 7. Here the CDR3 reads CSAKLGLAGSNEQFF. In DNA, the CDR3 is TGCAGTGCTAAACTAGGACTAGCGGGGAGCAATGAGCAGTTCTTC.

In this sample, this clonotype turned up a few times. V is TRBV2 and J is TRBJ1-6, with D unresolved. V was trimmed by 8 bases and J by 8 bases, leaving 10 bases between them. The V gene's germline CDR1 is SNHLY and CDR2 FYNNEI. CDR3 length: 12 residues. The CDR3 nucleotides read TGTGCCAGCGGCCTAGCGGATTCACCCCTCCACTTT. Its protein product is CASGLADSPLHF. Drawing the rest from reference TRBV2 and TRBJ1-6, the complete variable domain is EPEVTQTPSHQVTQMGQEVILRCVPISNHLYFYWYRQILGQKVEFLVSFYNNEISEKSEIFDDQFSVERPDGSNFTLKIRSTKLEDSAMYFCASGLADSPLHFGNGTRLTVT.

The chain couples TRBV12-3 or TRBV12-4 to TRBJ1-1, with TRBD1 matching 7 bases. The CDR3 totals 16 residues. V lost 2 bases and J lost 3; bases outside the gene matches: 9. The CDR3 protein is CASSLWEGAKHTEAFF. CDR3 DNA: TGTGCCAGCAGTTTATGGGAGGGGGCGAAACACACTGAAGCTTTCTTT.

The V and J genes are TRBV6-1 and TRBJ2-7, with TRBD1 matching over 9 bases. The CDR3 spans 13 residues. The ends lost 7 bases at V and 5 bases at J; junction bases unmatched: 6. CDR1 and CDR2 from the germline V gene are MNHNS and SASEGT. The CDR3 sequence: CASKTGQGHEQYF. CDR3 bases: TGTGCCAGCAAGACGGGACAGGGCCACGAGCAGTACTTC.

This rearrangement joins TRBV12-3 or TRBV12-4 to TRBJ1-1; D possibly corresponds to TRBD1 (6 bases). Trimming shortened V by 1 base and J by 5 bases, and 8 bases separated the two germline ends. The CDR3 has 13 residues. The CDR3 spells CASSLDRETEAFF. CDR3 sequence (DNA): TGTGCCAGCAGTTTAGACAGGGAAACTGAAGCTTTCTTT.

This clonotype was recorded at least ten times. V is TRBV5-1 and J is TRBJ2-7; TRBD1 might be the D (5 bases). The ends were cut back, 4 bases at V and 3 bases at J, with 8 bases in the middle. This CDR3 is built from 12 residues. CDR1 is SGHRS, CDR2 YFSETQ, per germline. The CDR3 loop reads CASSNQGYEQYF. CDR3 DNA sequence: TGCGCCAGCAGCAATCAGGGCTACGAGCAGTACTTC.

CDR3 residues: CASSQDRQERGYEQYF. CDR3 in DNA: TGTGCCAGCAGCCAAGATCGACAGGAGAGGGGTTACGAGCAGTACTTC. This chain uses TRBV3-1 with TRBJ2-7; a possible D gene is TRBD1 (6 bases). The V end lost 0 bases, the J end lost 4 bases, and 16 bases lay between the germline ends. The germline V gene encodes CDR1 LGHDT and CDR2 YNNKEL (reference sequence). This CDR3 region has 16 residues.

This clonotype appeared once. CDR3 loop: CSYRAIGGETQYF. In DNA, the CDR3 is TGCAGCTACCGGGCCATAGGCGGGGAGACCCAGTACTTC. The V gene is TRBV29-1, the J gene TRBJ2-5; D might be TRBD2 (5 bases). V shed 8 bases and J shed 5 bases, with 18 bases lying between them. The CDR3 is 13 amino acids. Germline V lookup: CDR1 SQVTM, CDR2 ANQGSEA.

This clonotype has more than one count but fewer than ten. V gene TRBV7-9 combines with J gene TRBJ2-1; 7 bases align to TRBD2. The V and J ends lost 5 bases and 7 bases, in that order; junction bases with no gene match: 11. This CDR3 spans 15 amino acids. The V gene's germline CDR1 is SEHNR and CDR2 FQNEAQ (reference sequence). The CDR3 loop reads CASSPGFREVNEQFF. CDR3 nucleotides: TGTGCCAGCAGCCCCGGCTTCCGGGAGGTGAATGAGCAGTTCTTC.